These T cell receptor beta chains were read from a single sample in a study of PD-L1 blockade in urothelial cancer. TCRdb's copy holds only in-frame clones and misses some; the assay was immunoSEQ multiplex PCR. The sample includes about 41,000 clones, about four fifths seen only once; the top ten take around 18%. This material consisted of PBMCs, taken around atezolizumab (anti-PD-L1) treatment. The receptors here all came from a man aged 60 to 75 with urothelial cancer. The CDR3 runs from the conserved cysteine through the conserved F or W. The D gene is left open where the match is weak. Rows give clone size only sometimes, using once, few, many, or a class for an expanded clone.

J gene: TRBJ1-6
clone size: -
V gene: TRBV5-6
D gene: TRBD1
CDR3 DNA: TGTGCCAGCAGCCTGGCCGGGACAGGCAATTCACCCCTCCACTTT
CDR3 protein: CASSLAGTGNSPLHF

J gene: TRBJ2-1
clone size: -
V gene: TRBV2
D gene: -
CDR3 DNA: TGTGCCAGCAGCCCAGGGCAGGGGTCGCGCTACAATGAGCAGTTCTTC
CDR3 protein: CASSPGQGSRYNEQFF

J gene: TRBJ1-1
clone size: few
V gene: TRBV7-8
D gene: -
CDR3 DNA: TGTGCCAGCAGCTCCTGGGAGGGAGACACTGAAGCTTTCTTT
CDR3 protein: CASSSWEGDTEAFF

J gene: TRBJ1-2
clone size: -
V gene: TRBV7-8
D gene: -
CDR3 DNA: TGTGCCAGCAGCTTAGAGGCAGGTGCTAACTATGGCTACACCTTC
CDR3 protein: CASSLEAGANYGYTF

J gene: TRBJ1-2
clone size: -
V gene: TRBV4-2
D gene: TRBD1
CDR3 DNA: TGTGCCAGCAGCCAACCAGGGGGCCACTATGGCTACACCTTC
CDR3 protein: CASSQPGGHYGYTF

J gene: TRBJ2-7
clone size: -
V gene: TRBV5-6
D gene: TRBD1
CDR3 DNA: TGTGCCAGCAGTTTTCCGGGACAGGGGCCTCGCGAGCAGTACTTC
CDR3 protein: CASSFPGQGPREQYF

J gene: TRBJ2-1
clone size: -
V gene: TRBV7-9
D gene: TRBD1
CDR3 DNA: TGTGCCAGCAGCGCCTTCGACAGGGGTGAGAATAATGAGCAGTTCTTC
CDR3 protein: CASSAFDRGENNEQFF

J gene: TRBJ1-2
clone size: -
V gene: TRBV27
D gene: TRBD1
CDR3 DNA: TGTGCCAGCAGTTCCTCCGGGACAGGGGTGTTTAGGGACTATGGCTACACCTTC
CDR3 protein: CASSSSGTGVFRDYGYTF

J gene: TRBJ2-7
clone size: -
V gene: TRBV14
D gene: -
CDR3 DNA: TGTGCCAGCAGCCAAGATTGGGGGACTCACTACGAGCAGTACTTC
CDR3 protein: CASSQDWGTHYEQYF

J gene: TRBJ2-1
clone size: -
V gene: TRBV9
D gene: TRBD1
CDR3 DNA: TGTGCCAGCAGCCCTGGGACAGTCAACAATGAGCAGTTCTTC
CDR3 protein: CASSPGTVNNEQFF

J gene: TRBJ1-1
clone size: -
V gene: TRBV5-8
D gene: TRBD1
CDR3 DNA: TGTGCCAGCAGCTTGAGGACAGGGGGCTCTAGGACTGAAGCTTTCTTT
CDR3 protein: CASSLRTGGSRTEAFF

J gene: TRBJ1-2
clone size: -
V gene: TRBV29-1
D gene: -
CDR3 DNA: TGCAGCGTTGCCGGGACATCGAGCACCTTC
CDR3 protein: CSVAGTSSTF

J gene: TRBJ1-3
clone size: -
V gene: TRBV28
D gene: -
CDR3 DNA: TGTGCCAGCAGTTTGCCACTCACCGGCTCTGGAAACACCATATATTTT
CDR3 protein: CASSLPLTGSGNTIYF

J gene: TRBJ2-3
clone size: -
V gene: TRBV7-2
D gene: -
CDR3 DNA: TGTGCCAGCAGCCCTGTCGGACTGGCTAGCACAGATACGCAGTATTTT
CDR3 protein: CASSPVGLASTDTQYF

J gene: TRBJ1-1
clone size: -
V gene: TRBV5-1
D gene: -
CDR3 DNA: TGCGCCAGCAGCTTTACAGTGAACACTGAAGCTTTCTTT
CDR3 protein: CASSFTVNTEAFF

J gene: TRBJ2-3
clone size: -
V gene: TRBV7-9
D gene: TRBD2
CDR3 DNA: TGTGCCAGCAACTGGGACTACGGCACAGATACGCAGTATTTT
CDR3 protein: CASNWDYGTDTQYF

J gene: TRBJ2-1
clone size: once
V gene: TRBV6-1
D gene: TRBD1
CDR3 DNA: TGTGCCAGCAGTTCCCGGGACAGGGTTAATGAGCAGTTCTTC
CDR3 protein: CASSSRDRVNEQFF

J gene: TRBJ1-1
clone size: once
V gene: TRBV5-1
D gene: TRBD1
CDR3 DNA: TGCGCCAGCAGCTTGGCCGGGACAGGGAGCACTGAAGCTTTCTTT
CDR3 protein: CASSLAGTGSTEAFF

J gene: TRBJ1-6
clone size: -
V gene: TRBV6-1
D gene: -
CDR3 DNA: TGTGCCAGCAGTGAGGAGGGTAGGAGTTCACCCCTCCACTTT
CDR3 protein: CASSEEGRSSPLHF

J gene: TRBJ2-2
clone size: -
V gene: TRBV5-8
D gene: -
CDR3 DNA: TGTGCCAGCAGCTTGGCCGAGGGTAACACCGGGGAGCTGTTTTTT
CDR3 protein: CASSLAEGNTGELFF

J gene: TRBJ1-2
clone size: -
V gene: TRBV5-1
D gene: -
CDR3 DNA: TGCGCCAGCAGCTTGCTTGGACAAGACTATGGCTACACCTTC
CDR3 protein: CASSLLGQDYGYTF

J gene: TRBJ1-1
clone size: -
V gene: TRBV11-2
D gene: TRBD1
CDR3 DNA: TGTGCCAGCAGCCCTACGCGGACAGGATGGACTGAAGCTTTCTTT
CDR3 protein: CASSPTRTGWTEAFF

J gene: TRBJ1-3
clone size: -
V gene: TRBV5-1
D gene: -
CDR3 DNA: TGCGCCAGCAGCTTGGGGGACAGAAACACCATATATTTT
CDR3 protein: CASSLGDRNTIYF

J gene: TRBJ1-5
clone size: -
V gene: TRBV6-5
D gene: TRBD1
CDR3 DNA: TGTGCCAGCAGTTACGCCGGGACAGGCAATCAGCCCCAGCATTTT
CDR3 protein: CASSYAGTGNQPQHF

J gene: TRBJ2-3
clone size: -
V gene: TRBV15
D gene: TRBD2
CDR3 DNA: TGTGCCACCAGCAGAAGGGGACTAGGGCTTGGCACAGATACGCAGTATTTT
CDR3 protein: CATSRRGLGLGTDTQYF

J gene: TRBJ1-5
clone size: -
V gene: TRBV6-1
D gene: -
CDR3 DNA: TGTGCCAGTAACCAGGGGATTCGCAATCAGCCCCAGCATTTT
CDR3 protein: CASNQGIRNQPQHF

J gene: TRBJ2-7
clone size: -
V gene: TRBV5-8
D gene: TRBD1
CDR3 DNA: TGTGCCAGCAGGAAAAGACAGGGGGCCTACGAGCAGTACTTC
CDR3 protein: CASRKRQGAYEQYF

J gene: TRBJ1-6
clone size: -
V gene: TRBV5-1
D gene: TRBD1
CDR3 DNA: TGCGCCAGCAGCTCAAGACAGGGTAGAAATTCACCCCTCCACTTT
CDR3 protein: CASSSRQGRNSPLHF

J gene: TRBJ2-7
clone size: -
V gene: TRBV5-4
D gene: TRBD1
CDR3 DNA: TGTGCCAGCAGCGTATTAGGACAGGGATCCTACGAGCAGTACTTC
CDR3 protein: CASSVLGQGSYEQYF

J gene: TRBJ1-3
clone size: -
V gene: TRBV11-2
D gene: -
CDR3 DNA: TGTGCCAGCAGCCGACTGGAGGCCTCTGGAAACACCATATATTTT
CDR3 protein: CASSRLEASGNTIYF

J gene: TRBJ2-1
clone size: -
V gene: TRBV11-2
D gene: TRBD2
CDR3 DNA: TGTGCCAGCAGCTCGCCGGATATCGGGGGGGCCCGGGGCACCAATGAGCAGTTCTTC
CDR3 protein: CASSSPDIGGARGTNEQFF

J gene: TRBJ1-3
clone size: -
V gene: TRBV5-4
D gene: -
CDR3 DNA: TGTGCCAGCAGCTTGCGGGACTCTGGAAACACCATATATTTT
CDR3 protein: CASSLRDSGNTIYF

J gene: TRBJ2-1
clone size: -
V gene: TRBV6-6
D gene: -
CDR3 DNA: TGTGCCAGCAAAGGGGGGGCCGGCAATGAGCAGTTCTTC
CDR3 protein: CASKGGAGNEQFF

J gene: TRBJ2-2
clone size: -
V gene: TRBV2
D gene: TRBD1
CDR3 DNA: TGTGCCAGCGACACAGGGGAGAACACCGGGGAGCTGTTTTTT
CDR3 protein: CASDTGENTGELFF

J gene: TRBJ1-3
clone size: once
V gene: TRBV7-2
D gene: -
CDR3 DNA: TGTGCCAGCAGCTCCCGGGACTCCAACTCTGGAAACACCATATATTTT
CDR3 protein: CASSSRDSNSGNTIYF

J gene: TRBJ1-1
clone size: -
V gene: TRBV5-1
D gene: -
CDR3 DNA: TGCGCCAGCAGCTTGTTTTGGGGAGGAAACACTGAAGCTTTCTTT
CDR3 protein: CASSLFWGGNTEAFF

J gene: TRBJ1-5
clone size: few
V gene: TRBV2
D gene: -
CDR3 DNA: TGTGCCAGCACCCTGGGTCGGGATCAGCCCCAGCATTTT
CDR3 protein: CASTLGRDQPQHF

J gene: TRBJ2-3
clone size: -
V gene: TRBV5-1
D gene: TRBD2
CDR3 DNA: TGCGCCAGCAGCTTGGAGGGGACTAGCGACACAGATACGCAGTATTTT
CDR3 protein: CASSLEGTSDTDTQYF

J gene: TRBJ2-7
clone size: -
V gene: TRBV30
D gene: -
CDR3 DNA: TGTGCCTGGAGTGTAGGAGCGCAACCCTACGAGCAGTACTTC
CDR3 protein: CAWSVGAQPYEQYF

J gene: TRBJ1-1
clone size: -
V gene: TRBV10-3
D gene: -
CDR3 DNA: TGTGCCATCAGACGACAGACTGAAGCTTTCTTT
CDR3 protein: CAIRRQTEAFF

J gene: TRBJ1-1
clone size: -
V gene: TRBV30
D gene: TRBD1
CDR3 DNA: TGTGCCTTAGACAGGGGGAGAAACACTGAAGCTTTCTTT
CDR3 protein: CALDRGRNTEAFF

J gene: TRBJ1-5
clone size: -
V gene: TRBV19
D gene: -
CDR3 DNA: TGTGCCAGTAGTATAGACCCCCGGACCGGGAGGGGCAATCAGCCCCAGCATTTT
CDR3 protein: CASSIDPRTGRGNQPQHF

J gene: TRBJ1-1
clone size: -
V gene: TRBV2
D gene: -
CDR3 DNA: TGTGCCAGCAAGTTCAGTGGGAACACTGAAGCTTTCTTT
CDR3 protein: CASKFSGNTEAFF

J gene: TRBJ2-2
clone size: -
V gene: TRBV5-1
D gene: -
CDR3 DNA: TGCGCCAGCAGCTTGGTTGAGACGAACACCGGGGAGCTGTTTTTT
CDR3 protein: CASSLVETNTGELFF

J gene: TRBJ1-2
clone size: -
V gene: TRBV28
D gene: TRBD1
CDR3 DNA: TGTGCCAGCTCTGAGGGCGGACAGGGCGTTTATGGCTACACCTTC
CDR3 protein: CASSEGGQGVYGYTF

J gene: TRBJ2-7
clone size: few
V gene: TRBV5-8
D gene: TRBD1
CDR3 DNA: TGTGCCAGCACCACCCTCCGGGACAGGGGGTCCTACGAGCAGTACTTC
CDR3 protein: CASTTLRDRGSYEQYF

J gene: TRBJ1-1
clone size: -
V gene: TRBV6-5
D gene: -
CDR3 DNA: TGTGCCAGCAGTCCAGGGTGGGAGGGTAGGGCTTTCTTT
CDR3 protein: CASSPGWEGRAFF

J gene: TRBJ2-7
clone size: -
V gene: TRBV5-8
D gene: -
CDR3 DNA: TGTGCCAGCAGCTTGGATAGGGAGAACTACGAGCAGTACTTC
CDR3 protein: CASSLDRENYEQYF

J gene: TRBJ1-3
clone size: -
V gene: TRBV30
D gene: TRBD1
CDR3 DNA: TGTGCCTGGAATGGGCAGGGGGACACCATATATTTT
CDR3 protein: CAWNGQGDTIYF

J gene: TRBJ2-5
clone size: -
V gene: TRBV5-1
D gene: TRBD1
CDR3 DNA: TGCGCCAGCAGCCCACGGGACAGCCAAGAGACCCAGTACTTC
CDR3 protein: CASSPRDSQETQYF

J gene: TRBJ2-5
clone size: -
V gene: TRBV6-5
D gene: TRBD2
CDR3 DNA: TGTGCCAGCAGTTACTCGGGTAGCGGGGGGGAGACCCAGTACTTC
CDR3 protein: CASSYSGSGGETQYF